The entry that follows covers one T cell receptor (beta chain) sequence. Antigen specificity is unknown. The CDR3 loop spans 13 amino acids. Germline assignment: CDR1 SQVTM and CDR2 ANQGSEA. Trimming removed 4 bases at V and 8 bases at J, with 17 bases between. This sample was taken from a study of cytomegalovirus exposure and HLA in healthy donors. The study's findings and limits: In vitro data verified a few CMV-associated chains as specific for CMV antigens. Upon later analysis, HLA-associated TCR beta chains proved more clonally expanded than other, equally common chains.

13 Jbeta primers and 60 Vbeta primers were used for the PCR. Repertoires were generated with immunoSEQ multiplex PCR, while TCRdb's copy carries only in-frame clones and drops some. Here the sample spans just over 95,000 clones, roughly 79% being singletons. This chain joins TRBV29-1 and TRBJ1-2, with D possibly matching TRBD1 (5 bases). What was sequenced was PBMCs. The receptor was isolated from a woman aged 40 to 50 in good health and CMV-seronegative. DNA for the CDR3: TGCAGCGTTGGGGGAGGGACTGTGCAGGGCTACACCTTC. This sequence encodes CSVGGGTVQGYTF.